This entry describes one T cell receptor beta chain. Antigen specificity is unknown. This entry comes from a study of cytomegalovirus exposure and HLA in healthy donors. Study-level points and caveats: Most observed TCR sequences were rare, whereas some public TCRs were detected in many donors.

V was trimmed by 0 bases and J by 8 bases, leaving 17 bases between them. This CDR3 contains 15 residues. Germline V gene data show CDR1 as SGHRS and CDR2 as YFSETQ. In the PCR, 60 Vbeta and 13 Jbeta primers were used. The protocol was immunoSEQ multiplex PCR, while the TCRdb copy is restricted to in-frame clones and leaves out a portion. The table shows approximately 170,000 clones, with around 78% occurring only once. Input material: PBMCs. The gene calls are TRBV5-1 and TRBJ1-2; tentative D call: TRBD1 (5 bases). This sequence originates from a woman aged 40-49 years in good health and CMV-seropositive. The CDR3 sequence: CASSLGQPPGGGYTF. The CDR3 nucleotides are TGCGCCAGCAGCTTGGGACAGCCCCCGGGAGGGGGCTACACCTTC.